Listed below are T cell receptor beta chains from one sample, sequenced in a study of blood T cell repertoires in COVID-19. Assay used: immunoSEQ multiplex PCR; TCRdb lists only in-frame clones, some missing. The sample records approximately 190,000 clones, around 80% being singletons. The sequenced material came from peripheral blood. The origin of the receptors is a man between 60 and 75 years old with acute or convalescent COVID-19. Both conserved end residues are part of each CDR3. D genes are given only for firm matches. The size entry is marked missing in some rows and otherwise reads once, few, many or a size class.

abundance: few; d_gene: TRBD2; j_gene: TRBJ2-1; v_gene: TRBV9; CDR3aa: CASSVGSGGAYNEQFF; CDR3nt: TGTGCCAGCAGCGTAGGAAGCGGGGGGGCATACAATGAGCAGTTCTTC
abundance: -; d_gene: TRBD1; j_gene: TRBJ1-6; v_gene: TRBV6-6; CDR3aa: CASRKSGDRGNSPLHF; CDR3nt: TGTGCCAGCAGGAAAAGTGGGGACAGGGGTAATTCACCCCTCCACTTT
abundance: few; d_gene: -; j_gene: TRBJ1-2; v_gene: TRBV6-5; CDR3aa: CASSYSEGPYGYTF; CDR3nt: TGTGCCAGCAGTTACTCAGAGGGCCCCTATGGCTACACCTTC
abundance: -; d_gene: -; j_gene: TRBJ1-3; v_gene: TRBV15; CDR3aa: CATSRDSLTTGNTIYF; CDR3nt: TGTGCCACCAGCAGAGATAGTTTGACTACTGGAAACACCATATATTTT
abundance: -; d_gene: TRBD1; j_gene: TRBJ1-3; v_gene: TRBV30; CDR3aa: CAWSGTGVVGNTIYF; CDR3nt: TGTGCCTGGAGTGGAACAGGGGTGGTTGGAAACACCATATATTTT
abundance: once; d_gene: -; j_gene: TRBJ2-1; v_gene: TRBV20-1; CDR3aa: CSASLVSEQFF; CDR3nt: TGCAGTGCCAGTCTAGTGAGTGAGCAGTTCTTC
abundance: -; d_gene: TRBD2; j_gene: TRBJ2-1; v_gene: TRBV5-1; CDR3aa: CASSLSREGAEQFF; CDR3nt: TGCGCCAGCAGCCTCTCAAGGGAGGGCGCTGAGCAGTTCTTC
abundance: -; d_gene: TRBD2; j_gene: TRBJ2-1; v_gene: TRBV7-3; CDR3aa: CASSLLAGDMNEQFF; CDR3nt: TGTGCCAGCAGCTTACTAGCGGGAGATATGAATGAGCAGTTCTTC
abundance: many; d_gene: -; j_gene: TRBJ1-5; v_gene: TRBV11-2; CDR3aa: CASSQATSNQPQHF; CDR3nt: TGTGCCAGCAGCCAGGCGACTAGCAATCAGCCCCAGCATTTT
abundance: -; d_gene: TRBD2; j_gene: TRBJ2-2; v_gene: TRBV7-3; CDR3aa: CASSPTSGRTGELFF; CDR3nt: TGTGCCAGCAGCCCAACTAGCGGGAGGACCGGGGAGCTGTTTTTT
abundance: -; d_gene: TRBD1; j_gene: TRBJ1-2; v_gene: TRBV7-2; CDR3aa: CASSSEDRAGGYTF; CDR3nt: TGTGCCAGCAGCTCAGAGGACAGGGCGGGTGGCTACACCTTC
abundance: -; d_gene: TRBD1; j_gene: TRBJ1-3; v_gene: TRBV3-1/TRBV3-2; CDR3aa: CASSQRGPGNTIYF; CDR3nt: TGTGCCAGCAGCCAAAGGGGGCCCGGAAACACCATATATTTT
abundance: -; d_gene: -; j_gene: TRBJ1-3; v_gene: TRBV4-3; CDR3aa: CASSQEAVQGVSSGNTIYF; CDR3nt: TGCGCCAGCAGCCAAGAGGCCGTACAGGGTGTGAGTTCTGGAAACACCATATATTTT
abundance: -; d_gene: -; j_gene: TRBJ1-4; v_gene: TRBV30; CDR3aa: CAWSGGLTTQLFF; CDR3nt: TGTGCCTGGAGTGGGGGCCTGACGACACAACTGTTTTTT
abundance: -; d_gene: TRBD1; j_gene: TRBJ1-6; v_gene: TRBV14; CDR3aa: CASSQARQGQIYYNSPLHF; CDR3nt: TGTGCCAGCAGCCAAGCAAGACAGGGTCAAATTTACTATAATTCACCCCTCCACTTT
abundance: -; d_gene: -; j_gene: TRBJ2-1; v_gene: TRBV25-1; CDR3aa: CASNQGGGYNEQFF; CDR3nt: TGTGCCAGCAATCAGGGGGGAGGCTACAATGAGCAGTTCTTC
abundance: -; d_gene: -; j_gene: TRBJ1-3; v_gene: TRBV30; CDR3aa: CAWTPVNHRAGNTIYF; CDR3nt: TGTGCCTGGACCCCCGTAAACCACAGGGCTGGAAACACCATATATTTT
abundance: -; d_gene: TRBD1; j_gene: TRBJ1-4; v_gene: TRBV4-3; CDR3aa: CASSQDKGTVVNEKLFF; CDR3nt: TGCGCCAGCAGCCAAGATAAAGGGACAGTCGTAAATGAAAAACTGTTTTTT
abundance: -; d_gene: -; j_gene: TRBJ1-2; v_gene: TRBV7-2; CDR3aa: CASSLVGLGRGYTF; CDR3nt: TGTGCCAGCAGCTTAGTGGGCCTTGGTAGGGGCTACACCTTC
abundance: -; d_gene: -; j_gene: TRBJ2-1; v_gene: TRBV7-9; CDR3aa: CASSPQFEQFF; CDR3nt: TGTGCCAGCAGCCCCCAGTTTGAGCAGTTCTTC
abundance: -; d_gene: -; j_gene: TRBJ1-5; v_gene: TRBV19; CDR3aa: CASSIGGFQPQHF; CDR3nt: TGTGCCAGTAGTATAGGAGGGTTTCAGCCCCAGCATTTT
abundance: -; d_gene: TRBD2; j_gene: TRBJ2-3; v_gene: TRBV28; CDR3aa: CASRASGIYLQYF; CDR3nt: TGTGCCAGCAGGGCTAGCGGGATCTACTTGCAGTATTTT
abundance: -; d_gene: -; j_gene: TRBJ1-4; v_gene: TRBV7-8; CDR3aa: CASSPRHLETSLGEKLFF; CDR3nt: TGTGCCAGCAGCCCCCGGCACTTGGAGACCAGCCTTGGTGAAAAACTGTTTTTT
abundance: few; d_gene: TRBD1; j_gene: TRBJ2-3; v_gene: TRBV20-1; CDR3aa: CSASLGTGFTDTQYF; CDR3nt: TGCAGTGCTAGTCTGGGGACAGGCTTCACAGATACGCAGTATTTT
abundance: -; d_gene: TRBD2; j_gene: TRBJ2-3; v_gene: TRBV6-5; CDR3aa: CASRFSGGARNTQYF; CDR3nt: TGTGCCAGCCGTTTTAGCGGGGGGGCACGAAATACGCAGTATTTT
abundance: few; d_gene: -; j_gene: TRBJ2-3; v_gene: TRBV11-3; CDR3aa: CASSFRGGTDTQYF; CDR3nt: TGTGCCAGCAGTTTCAGGGGGGGCACAGATACGCAGTATTTT
abundance: -; d_gene: TRBD2; j_gene: TRBJ2-1; v_gene: TRBV28; CDR3aa: CASNPAGATDEQFF; CDR3nt: TGTGCCAGCAACCCAGCGGGAGCTACTGATGAGCAGTTCTTC
abundance: -; d_gene: -; j_gene: TRBJ1-3; v_gene: TRBV3-1/TRBV3-2; CDR3aa: CASSPLFGTIYF; CDR3nt: TGTGCCAGCAGTCCATTGTTCGGCACCATATATTTT
abundance: -; d_gene: -; j_gene: TRBJ1-4; v_gene: TRBV7-8; CDR3aa: CASSLEGGRGNEKLFF; CDR3nt: TGTGCCAGCAGCTTAGAAGGGGGACGGGGTAATGAAAAACTGTTTTTT
abundance: -; d_gene: -; j_gene: TRBJ1-5; v_gene: TRBV10-3; CDR3aa: CAIGGTGGDGNQPQHF; CDR3nt: TGTGCCATCGGAGGTACAGGCGGGGATGGCAATCAGCCCCAGCATTTT
abundance: few; d_gene: -; j_gene: TRBJ1-4; v_gene: TRBV19; CDR3aa: CASSPRRGNEKLFF; CDR3nt: TGTGCCAGTAGTCCTCGACGCGGTAATGAAAAACTGTTTTTT
abundance: -; d_gene: -; j_gene: TRBJ1-1; v_gene: TRBV6-5; CDR3aa: CASSRGGDTEAFF; CDR3nt: TGTGCCAGCAGTCGGGGGGGAGACACTGAAGCTTTCTTT
abundance: -; d_gene: TRBD1; j_gene: TRBJ1-2; v_gene: TRBV7-2; CDR3aa: CASSLTGQAMMAYGYTF; CDR3nt: TGTGCCAGCAGCTTAACGGGACAGGCAATGATGGCTTATGGCTACACCTTC
abundance: once; d_gene: TRBD1; j_gene: TRBJ1-1; v_gene: TRBV7-8; CDR3aa: CASRPGTEITEAFF; CDR3nt: TGTGCCAGCAGACCCGGGACAGAAATCACTGAAGCTTTCTTT
abundance: -; d_gene: -; j_gene: TRBJ1-1; v_gene: TRBV19; CDR3aa: CASSIGTVPSAFF; CDR3nt: TGTGCCAGTAGTATAGGTACGGTCCCCTCTGCTTTCTTT
abundance: -; d_gene: -; j_gene: TRBJ2-7; v_gene: TRBV29-1; CDR3aa: CSVEDRMTLGEYF; CDR3nt: TGCAGCGTTGAAGATCGTATGACCCTAGGCGAGTACTTC
abundance: many; d_gene: -; j_gene: TRBJ1-2; v_gene: TRBV4-1; CDR3aa: CASSLVSNYGYTF; CDR3nt: TGCGCCAGCAGCCTAGTGTCTAACTATGGCTACACCTTC
abundance: -; d_gene: TRBD1; j_gene: TRBJ2-3; v_gene: TRBV5-1; CDR3aa: CASSLLGTGVTDTQYF; CDR3nt: TGCGCCAGCAGCTTGTTGGGGACAGGGGTCACAGATACGCAGTATTTT
abundance: -; d_gene: -; j_gene: TRBJ1-2; v_gene: TRBV10-2; CDR3aa: CATSDSRRGYTF; CDR3nt: TGCGCCACCTCGGACAGTAGAAGAGGCTACACCTTC
abundance: -; d_gene: -; j_gene: TRBJ2-2; v_gene: TRBV5-6; CDR3aa: CASSFAEANTGELFF; CDR3nt: TGTGCCAGCAGCTTTGCGGAAGCGAACACCGGGGAGCTGTTTTTT
abundance: once; d_gene: TRBD1; j_gene: TRBJ2-3; v_gene: TRBV12-5; CDR3aa: CASGLALLRQGAKTDTQYF; CDR3nt: TGTGCTAGTGGTTTGGCGTTATTGCGACAGGGGGCTAAGACAGATACGCAGTATTTT
abundance: once; d_gene: TRBD2; j_gene: TRBJ2-7; v_gene: TRBV10-1; CDR3aa: CASSESLERGGRERHYEQYF; CDR3nt: TGCGCCAGCAGTGAGTCGTTGGAGCGGGGGGGCCGAGAGAGGCATTACGAGCAGTACTTC
abundance: -; d_gene: TRBD1; j_gene: TRBJ1-5; v_gene: TRBV28; CDR3aa: CASSPPLTGDQPQHF; CDR3nt: TGTGCCAGCAGTCCGCCTCTAACAGGGGACCAGCCCCAGCATTTT
abundance: few; d_gene: TRBD1; j_gene: TRBJ2-7; v_gene: TRBV4-1; CDR3aa: CASSSRTGPTYEQYF; CDR3nt: TGCGCCAGCAGCTCTCGGACAGGGCCCACCTACGAGCAGTACTTC
abundance: -; d_gene: TRBD1; j_gene: TRBJ1-5; v_gene: TRBV6-2/TRBV6-3; CDR3aa: CASSRIRDSDQPQHF; CDR3nt: TGTGCCAGCAGTCGAATCCGGGACAGCGATCAGCCCCAGCATTTT